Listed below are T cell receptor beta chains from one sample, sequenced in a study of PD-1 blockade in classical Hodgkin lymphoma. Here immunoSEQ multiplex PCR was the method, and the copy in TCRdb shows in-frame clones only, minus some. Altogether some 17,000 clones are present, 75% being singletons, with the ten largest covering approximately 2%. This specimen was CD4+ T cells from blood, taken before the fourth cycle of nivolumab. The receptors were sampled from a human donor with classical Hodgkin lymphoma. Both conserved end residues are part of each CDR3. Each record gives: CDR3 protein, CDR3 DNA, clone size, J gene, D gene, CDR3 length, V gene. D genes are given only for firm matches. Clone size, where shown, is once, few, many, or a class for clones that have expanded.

CDR3: CAISERHYGYTF; DNA: TGTGCCATCAGTGAACGACACTATGGCTACACCTTC; size: -; J: TRBJ1-2; D: -; length: 12; V: TRBV10-3
CDR3: CASSYSQGSETQYF; DNA: TGTGCCAGCAGTTACAGCCAGGGCAGTGAGACCCAGTACTTC; size: -; J: TRBJ2-5; D: -; length: 14; V: TRBV6-5
CDR3: CASSESKGEQPQHF; DNA: TGTGCCAGCAGCGAGAGCAAGGGCGAACAGCCCCAGCATTTT; size: -; J: TRBJ1-5; D: -; length: 14; V: TRBV6-5
CDR3: CASSEQAIRSGEAFF; DNA: TGTGCCAGCAGTGAACAGGCGATCCGGTCTGGTGAAGCTTTCTTT; size: -; J: TRBJ1-1; D: -; length: 15; V: TRBV25-1
CDR3: CASSVTGGHAQPQHF; DNA: TGTGCCAGTAGTGTTACAGGGGGTCATGCTCAGCCCCAGCATTTT; size: few; J: TRBJ1-5; D: TRBD1; length: 15; V: TRBV19
CDR3: CASSLDGLAETFSHEQFF; DNA: TGCGCCAGCAGCTTGGACGGACTAGCGGAGACATTTTCCCATGAGCAGTTCTTC; size: -; J: TRBJ2-1; D: TRBD2; length: 18; V: TRBV5-1
CDR3: CASSEGWAGFEQYF; DNA: TGTGCCAGCAGTGAAGGCTGGGCTGGGTTCGAGCAGTACTTC; size: -; J: TRBJ2-7; D: -; length: 14; V: TRBV6-1
CDR3: CASSLGYQRDPFF; DNA: TGTGCCAGCAGCTTGGGATACCAGCGGGATCCGTTCTTC; size: -; J: TRBJ2-1; D: TRBD2; length: 13; V: TRBV5-6
CDR3: CASSLTIDRANTGELFF; DNA: TGTGCCAGCAGCTTAACCATCGACAGGGCGAACACCGGGGAGCTGTTTTTT; size: -; J: TRBJ2-2; D: TRBD1; length: 17; V: TRBV7-2
CDR3: CATSTGIMNTEAFF; DNA: TGTGCCACCTCGACCGGAATCATGAACACTGAAGCTTTCTTT; size: -; J: TRBJ1-1; D: -; length: 14; V: TRBV19
CDR3: CAIAQAHNTEAFF; DNA: TGTGCCATCGCGCAGGCGCATAACACTGAAGCTTTCTTT; size: -; J: TRBJ1-1; D: -; length: 13; V: TRBV10-3
CDR3: CASGLAGVYEQYF; DNA: TGTGCCAGCGGACTAGCGGGAGTCTACGAGCAGTACTTC; size: -; J: TRBJ2-7; D: TRBD2; length: 13; V: TRBV7-8
CDR3: CASSLLGLAGVETQYF; DNA: TGCGCCAGCAGCTTGCTCGGACTAGCGGGAGTAGAGACCCAGTACTTC; size: -; J: TRBJ2-5; D: TRBD2; length: 16; V: TRBV5-1
CDR3: CASSESRVYEQYF; DNA: TGTGCCAGCAGTGAGAGCAGGGTATACGAGCAGTACTTC; size: -; J: TRBJ2-7; D: -; length: 13; V: TRBV2
CDR3: CASNIVRRAGMNTGELFF; DNA: TGTGCCAGTAACATAGTCCGTAGGGCGGGAATGAACACCGGGGAGCTGTTTTTT; size: -; J: TRBJ2-2; D: -; length: 18; V: TRBV19
CDR3: CASSRGGTYEQYF; DNA: TGCGCCAGCAGCCGAGGGGGCACCTACGAGCAGTACTTC; size: -; J: TRBJ2-7; D: TRBD1; length: 13; V: TRBV4-3
CDR3: CASSSGLAGGLFF; DNA: TGTGCCAGCAGCTCGGGACTAGCGGGGGGGTTGTTCTTC; size: -; J: TRBJ2-1; D: TRBD2; length: 13; V: TRBV7-9
CDR3: CASSTGWNTGELFF; DNA: TGCGCCAGCAGCACAGGCTGGAACACCGGGGAGCTGTTTTTT; size: once; J: TRBJ2-2; D: -; length: 14; V: TRBV5-1
CDR3: CASGLAGLAGEQFF; DNA: TGTGCTAGTGGTTTGGCTGGACTAGCTGGTGAGCAGTTCTTC; size: -; J: TRBJ2-1; D: TRBD2; length: 14; V: TRBV12-5
CDR3: CASSSVGGYQPQHF; DNA: TGTGCCAGCAGTTCCGTAGGGGGATATCAGCCCCAGCATTTT; size: -; J: TRBJ1-5; D: -; length: 14; V: TRBV5-6
CDR3: CASSLFGGPGELFF; DNA: TGTGCCAGCAGCTTGTTCGGGGGCCCCGGGGAGCTGTTTTTT; size: -; J: TRBJ2-2; D: -; length: 14; V: TRBV5-5
CDR3: CAISAAGGHGDTQYF; DNA: TGTGCCATCAGTGCGGCGGGGGGGCACGGAGATACGCAGTATTTT; size: few; J: TRBJ2-3; D: TRBD2; length: 15; V: TRBV10-3
CDR3: CASSLENIQYF; DNA: TGTGCCAGCAGCTTAGAAAACATTCAGTACTTC; size: few; J: TRBJ2-4; D: -; length: 11; V: TRBV7-2
CDR3: CASSPDLGPERNEKLFF; DNA: TGTGCCAGCAGTCCGGACCTCGGACCGGAGCGTAATGAAAAACTGTTTTTT; size: -; J: TRBJ1-4; D: -; length: 17; V: TRBV27
CDR3: CATRRDNEQFF; DNA: TGTGCCACCCGAAGGGACAATGAGCAGTTCTTC; size: -; J: TRBJ2-1; D: -; length: 11; V: TRBV10-3
CDR3: CASSMGTGTGANVLTF; DNA: TGTGCCAGCAGTATGGGGACAGGGACCGGGGCCAACGTCCTGACTTTC; size: few; J: TRBJ2-6; D: TRBD1; length: 16; V: TRBV6-4
CDR3: CSVNSGGNNYGYTF; DNA: TGCAGCGTGAACTCTGGGGGGAATAACTATGGCTACACCTTC; size: few; J: TRBJ1-2; D: -; length: 14; V: TRBV29-1
CDR3: CASSLEVISNQPQHF; DNA: TGTGCCAGCAGCTTGGAAGTGATTAGCAATCAGCCCCAGCATTTT; size: -; J: TRBJ1-5; D: -; length: 15; V: TRBV5-8
CDR3: CASGLRGPPYNEQFF; DNA: TGTGCTAGTGGTTTGCGGGGGCCGCCCTACAATGAGCAGTTCTTC; size: -; J: TRBJ2-1; D: -; length: 15; V: TRBV12-5
CDR3: CSARTSYEQYF; DNA: TGCAGTGCTAGGACTAGCTACGAGCAGTACTTC; size: -; J: TRBJ2-7; D: -; length: 11; V: TRBV20-1
CDR3: CASSPSNTGELFF; DNA: TGTGCCAGCAGCCCATCCAACACCGGGGAGCTGTTTTTT; size: few; J: TRBJ2-2; D: -; length: 13; V: TRBV11-2
CDR3: CASSIPGREKLFF; DNA: TGTGCCAGCAGCATCCCAGGACGGGAAAAACTGTTTTTT; size: -; J: TRBJ1-4; D: -; length: 13; V: TRBV7-9
CDR3: CASSHRGRVEKLFF; DNA: TGTGCCAGCTCCCACAGGGGGCGGGTGGAAAAACTGTTTTTT; size: few; J: TRBJ1-4; D: TRBD1; length: 14; V: TRBV2
CDR3: CASSPEQGGRAGELFF; DNA: TGTGCCAGTAGTCCCGAACAGGGGGGAAGGGCCGGGGAGCTGTTTTTT; size: -; J: TRBJ2-2; D: TRBD1; length: 16; V: TRBV19
CDR3: CASSPMGRMNTEAFF; DNA: TGTGCCAGCAGCCCGATGGGGAGGATGAACACTGAAGCTTTCTTT; size: -; J: TRBJ1-1; D: -; length: 15; V: TRBV21-1
CDR3: CASSSGLARDTQYF; DNA: TGTGCCAGCAGCTCCGGACTAGCGCGGGATACGCAGTATTTT; size: -; J: TRBJ2-3; D: TRBD2; length: 14; V: TRBV5-4
CDR3: CASSYWGRDEQFF; DNA: TGTGCCAGCAGCTATTGGGGCCGGGATGAGCAGTTCTTC; size: few; J: TRBJ2-1; D: -; length: 13; V: TRBV6-5
CDR3: CASTRQGPNMNTEAFF; DNA: TGCGCCAGCACACGACAGGGGCCAAACATGAACACTGAAGCTTTCTTT; size: -; J: TRBJ1-1; D: TRBD1; length: 16; V: TRBV5-1
CDR3: CASSPLDTPEKLFF; DNA: TGCGCCAGCAGCCCACTAGACACCCCGGAAAAACTGTTTTTT; size: -; J: TRBJ1-4; D: -; length: 14; V: TRBV5-1
CDR3: CASSAGLARIIEQFF; DNA: TGTGCCAGCAGCGCCGGACTAGCCAGGATCATTGAGCAGTTCTTC; size: -; J: TRBJ2-1; D: TRBD2; length: 15; V: TRBV11-2
CDR3: CASSYWATDTQYF; DNA: TGTGCCAGCAGTTATTGGGCCACAGATACGCAGTATTTT; size: -; J: TRBJ2-3; D: -; length: 13; V: TRBV6-6
CDR3: CASSPRSRTLDGYTF; DNA: TGTGCCAGCAGCCCCCGAAGCCGGACACTTGATGGCTACACCTTC; size: -; J: TRBJ1-2; D: -; length: 15; V: TRBV11-2
CDR3: CASSKTGPNQYEQYF; DNA: TGCGCCAGCAGTAAAACAGGCCCAAACCAGTACGAGCAGTACTTC; size: -; J: TRBJ2-7; D: -; length: 15; V: TRBV10-2
CDR3: CASSLLGHSPLHF; DNA: TGTGCCAGCAGTTTATTGGGCCATTCACCCCTCCACTTT; size: few; J: TRBJ1-6; D: -; length: 13; V: TRBV27